Below, 31 T cell receptor beta chains from the same sample are listed, as sequenced in a study of T cell clonality in common variable immunodeficiency. The assay was immunoSEQ multiplex PCR, and TCRdb's table has in-frame clones only and misses some. Recorded here are approximately 45,000 clones, none singletons. The sequenced material came from peripheral blood mononuclear cells. The origin of the receptors is a person aged 18 to 75 in good health.

This clone was recorded at least ten times. The read terminates 3 residues before the CDR3 end, so the remaining end is supplied by the germline J gene. The chain is built from TRBV7-3 and TRBJ1-1; no firm D call. Looked up from germline, CDR1 is SGHTA and CDR2 is FQGTGA. This CDR3 comprises 14 residues. The CDR3 sequence is CASSLLSGQSEAFF. CDR3 DNA, as far as it was read: TGTGCCAGCAGCTTACTTTCGGGTCAGTCCGAA.

CDR3 in amino acids: CSDSGETYEQYF. CDR3 bases read: TGCAGTGATAGCGGGGAAACCTACGAG. The gene calls are TRBV20-1 and TRBJ2-7, with 8 bases fitting TRBD2. Read data end 3 residues before the CDR3 end; the end is taken from the germline J gene. Germline-derived CDR1 and CDR2 are DFQATT and SNEGSKA (reference sequence). This CDR3 spans 12 amino acids. Losses at the gene ends were 7 bases for V and 2 bases for J; bases not matched to a gene: 4.

In its sample, this clone was seen many times. Incomplete CDR3 DNA: TGTGCCAGTAGTATTTCTAATTCGGGCACTGAA. Translated: CASSISNSGTE. The entire CDR3 protein is CASSISNSGTEAFF. The rearrangement links TRBV19 to TRBJ1-1; no clear D gene. The read falls 3 residues short of the CDR3 end, and the missing part is taken from the germline J gene. Germline CDR1 reads LNHDA; CDR2 reads SQIVND (reference sequence). This CDR3 has 14 amino acids. Trimming left V 3 bases short and J 4 bases short, with 12 bases between. Filled out from reference TRBV19 and TRBJ1-1, the complete variable domain reads DGGITQSPKYLFRKEGQNVTLSCEQNLNHDAMYWYRQDPGQGLRLIYYSQIVNDFQKGDIAEGYSVSREKKESFPLTVTSAQKNPTAFYLCASSISNSGTEAFFGQGTRLTVV.

About this clone itself: The missing CDR3 end, 3 residues past where the read stops, is filled in from the germline J gene. Other DNA sequences in the sample encode the same CDR3. The chain employs TRBV18 and TRBJ1-2; D remains ambiguous. CDR1 is KGHSH and CDR2 is LQKENI in the germline V gene. The CDR3 has 14 amino acids. CDR3 bases read: TGTGCCAGCTCACCTGGTCTAGCGGGCTACGAC. Translated, it gives CASSPGLAGYD. The complete CDR3 reads CASSPGLAGYDYTF. Filled out from reference TRBV18 and TRBJ1-2, the complete variable domain reads NAGVMQNPRHLVRRRGQEARLRCSPMKGHSHVYWYRQLPEEGLKFMVYLQKENIIDESGMPKERFSAEFPKEGPSILRIQQVVRGDSAAYFCASSPGLAGYDYTFGSGTRLTVV.

This clone appeared many times. The CDR3 end falls 3 residues outside the read, so it is completed with the germline J gene. V is TRBV5-1 and J is TRBJ2-3, with D possibly matching TRBD1 (5 bases). V was clipped by 1 base and J by 6 bases, with 12 bases between them. CDR1 and CDR2 from the germline V gene are SGHRS and YFSETQ. CDR3 length equals 14 residues. Incomplete CDR3 DNA: TGCGCCAGCAGCTTGCAGGGAATTGTGGATACG. It encodes CASSLQGIVDT. Given in full, the CDR3 is CASSLQGIVDTQYF.

In its sample, this clone was seen many times. The read ends 3 residues early relative to the CDR3; the germline J gene fills the gap. The rearrangement uses TRBV20-1 and TRBJ2-5; TRBD1 might be the D (6 bases). Germline CDR1 and CDR2: DFQATT and SNEGSKA (reference sequence). V gave up 0 bases and J gave up 3 bases, with 11 bases separating them. The CDR3 loop spans 14 amino acids. Incomplete CDR3 DNA: TGCAGTGCTAGAGATTATAGGACAGAAGAGACC. This gives the protein CSARDYRTEET. The entire CDR3 reads CSARDYRTEETQYF.

This clone was observed at least ten times. The missing CDR3 end, 3 residues past where the read stops, is filled in from the germline J gene. The genes are TRBV9 and TRBJ2-5; D is perhaps TRBD1 (6 bases). CDR1 is SGDLS, CDR2 YYNGEE, per germline. V lost 1 base to trimming and J lost 4 bases, with 17 bases between them. There are 16 residues in the CDR3. The sequenced part of the CDR3 DNA is TGTGCCAGCAGCGTAAGCGGACAGTTAGGGGGAGAGACC. Its protein is CASSVSGQLGGET. The whole CDR3 protein is CASSVSGQLGGETQYF. Combining the CDR3 with reference TRBV9 and TRBJ2-5 gives the whole variable domain DSGVTQTPKHLITATGQRVTLRCSPRSGDLSVYWYQQSLDQGLQFLIQYYNGEERAKGNILERFSAQQFPDLHSELNLSSLELGDSALYFCASSVSGQLGGETQYFGPGTRLLVL.

The table lists this clone with a few counts. The missing CDR3 end, 3 residues past where the read stops, is filled in from the germline J gene. The chain recombines TRBV30 with TRBJ1-2, with D maybe TRBD1 (5 bases). Germline V CDR1 and CDR2: GTSNPN, SVGIG (reference sequence). The CDR3 consists of 14 residues. CDR3 amino acids: CALDRGLAGGDYTF. CDR3 DNA (partial): TGTGCCTTAGACCGCGGACTAGCGGGGGGTGAC.

The table lists this clone with many counts. The read ends 3 residues shy of where the CDR3 ends; the end is completed using the germline J gene. The genes are TRBV20-1 and TRBJ2-3; 8 positions agree with TRBD2. The CDR3 consists of 20 residues. V lost 0 bases to trimming and J lost 0 bases; unmatched junction nucleotides: 17. Germline lookup yields CDR1 DFQATT and CDR2 SNEGSKA (reference sequence). The CDR3 here is CSARDTRGGSGLASTDTQYF. Partial CDR3 DNA: TGCAGTGCTAGAGATACTCGCGGGGGGTCGGGGCTTGCTAGCACAGATACG.

This clone was detected ten times or more. The DNA ends 3 residues before the CDR3 does, and the rest of the CDR3 is filled in from the germline J gene. The rearrangement uses TRBV10-1 and TRBJ2-7, with D possibly being TRBD1 (6 bases). The germline gives CDR1 WNHNN, CDR2 SYGVQD (reference sequence). The germline V and J ends were trimmed by 2 bases and 5 bases, with 22 bases remaining between them. The CDR3 totals 17 residues. The part of the CDR3 DNA that was read is TGCGCCAGCAGTGAGGCCCTGGACAGCCAGGCTTACCACGAG. This gives the protein CASSEALDSQAYHE. The complete CDR3 reads CASSEALDSQAYHEQYF.

This clone appeared many times. The read ends 3 residues before the CDR3 terminus; that terminus is restored from the germline J gene. This chain joins TRBV19 and TRBJ1-4; no clear D. The CDR3 consists of 16 residues. The V gene lost 1 base and the J gene lost 5 bases, with 14 bases spanning the gap. Germline V lookup: CDR1 LNHDA, CDR2 SQIVND (reference sequence). The covered CDR3 bases are TGTGCCAGTAGTATAGGAGTGCGAGGAGCGAATGAAAAA. Protein: CASSIGVRGANEK. The entire CDR3 reads CASSIGVRGANEKLFF.

The table lists this clone with many counts. The CDR3: CSATGTSGFQRSYEQYF. CDR3 DNA, as far as it was read: TGCAGTGCTACCGGGACTAGCGGGTTTCAGAGATCCTACGAG. V is TRBV20-1 and J is TRBJ2-7; 12 nucleotides line up with TRBD2. The read terminates 3 residues ahead of where the CDR3 ends, so the germline J gene completes it. The CDR3 spans 17 residues. Trimming at V came to 4 bases and at J to 1 base, leaving 11 bases not matched to a gene. In germline, CDR1 is DFQATT, CDR2 SNEGSKA (reference sequence).

This clone was observed many times. The CDR3 extends 3 residues past the end of the read, so its final part is completed from the germline J gene. The rearrangement uses TRBV6-1 and TRBJ1-2; 8 nucleotides agree with TRBD1. In germline, CDR1 is MNHNS, CDR2 SASEGT. The V and J ends lost 4 bases and 5 bases, in that order; junction bases with no gene match: 0. The CDR3 is 12 residues long. The CDR3 loop reads CASSGTGYGYTF. The DNA read from the CDR3 is TGTGCCAGCAGTGGGACAGGGTATGGC.

This clone was observed at least ten times. The read ends 3 residues before the CDR3 terminus; that terminus is restored from the germline J gene. Other DNA variants within this sample encode the same CDR3. V gene TRBV19 combines with J gene TRBJ2-6; 8 nucleotides align to TRBD1. Germline assignment: CDR1 LNHDA and CDR2 SQIVND (reference sequence). Trimming at V came to 6 bases and at J to 4 bases, leaving 5 bases not matched to a gene. The CDR3 contains 15 residues. The CDR3 is CASSLDRAGANVLTF. CDR3 bases read: TGTGCCAGTAGCCTGGACAGGGCCGGGGCCAACGTC.

The sample holds many counts of this clone. The read gets to within 3 residues of the CDR3 end, and the germline J gene fills in the rest. The chain links TRBV2 to TRBJ2-3; 10 bases agree with TRBD2. The germline gives CDR1 SNHLY, CDR2 FYNNEI. V was pared by 7 bases and J by 8 bases, with 9 bases of the junction left unmatched. This CDR3 is 14 amino acids long. CDR3 region: CASTPGLARGTQYF. CDR3 DNA (partial): TGTGCCAGCACTCCGGGACTAGCGAGGGGTACG.

Comments on this clone: Read coverage stops 3 residues before the CDR3 terminus; the germline J gene supplies the remainder. The chain has TRBV6-4 and TRBJ1-2; D uncertain. The CDR3 is 16 residues long. Germline V gene sequence: CDR1 MRHNA, CDR2 SNTAGT. The sequenced part of the CDR3 DNA is TGTGCCAGCAGTGACTCACTAGCGGGAGGCACAGATACC. This gives the protein CASSDSLAGGTDT. The whole CDR3 reads CASSDSLAGGTDTYTF.

This clone occurred many times. The CDR3 goes on 3 residues after the read ends, and that part is filled in from the germline J gene. The chain joins TRBV28 to TRBJ1-2, with 7 bases identical to TRBD1. Looked up from germline, CDR1 is MDHEN and CDR2 is SYDVKM. This CDR3 contains 18 residues. Trimming removed 2 bases from V and 0 bases from J; junction bases left unmatched: 12. CDR3 DNA (partial): TGTGCCAGCAGTTTAAGGGGGCACAGGGGCAACTCTAACTATGGC. Translating it yields CASSLRGHRGNSNYG. The complete CDR3 sequence is CASSLRGHRGNSNYGYTF.

This clone has ten or more counts. The read finishes 3 residues shy of the CDR3 end, and the germline J gene is used to complete it. The V call is TRBV20-1, the J call TRBJ2-3; 10 bases line up with TRBD2. CDR1 and CDR2 (germline): DFQATT, SNEGSKA (reference sequence). This CDR3 is built from 15 residues. The V gene end was trimmed by 5 bases and the J gene end by 1 base; junction bases not matched to a gene: 6. CDR3 sequence: CSAVRTSGGTDTQYF. The sequenced part of the CDR3 DNA is TGCAGTGCTGTAAGAACTAGCGGGGGCACAGATACG.

At least ten counts were recorded for this clone. The CDR3 is cut off 3 residues early in the read; its end comes from the germline J gene. In the same sample, other DNA sequences code for this CDR3. The chain employs TRBV2 and TRBJ1-1, with TRBD1 identical over 9 bases. Germline-derived CDR1 and CDR2 are SNHLY and FYNNEI. The junction had 3 bases not matched to a gene; V was cut back by 4 bases and J by 0 bases. The CDR3 is 15 amino acids. The CDR3 loop is CASSGGQGMNTEAFF. The sequenced CDR3 bases are TGTGCCAGCAGTGGGGGACAGGGAATGAACACTGAA.

In its sample, this clone was seen many times. The missing CDR3 end, 3 residues past where the read stops, is filled in from the germline J gene. The chain has TRBV19 and TRBJ2-7, with 9 bases identical to TRBD2. J was trimmed by 5 bases and V by 4 bases; bases with no gene match: 3. The V gene's germline CDR1 is LNHDA and CDR2 SQIVND (reference sequence). CDR3 length: 13 residues. CDR3 bases read: TGTGCCAGTAGTACGCTAGCGGGACACGAG. The encoded protein is CASSTLAGHE. The CDR3, in full, reads CASSTLAGHEQYF.

This clone was observed at least ten times. The read ends 3 residues before the CDR3 terminus; that terminus is restored from the germline J gene. The V gene is TRBV7-9, the J gene TRBJ2-3, with 7 nucleotides matching TRBD1. Germline V gene lookup returns CDR1 SEHNR and CDR2 FQNEAQ (reference sequence). V was clipped by 1 base and J by 2 bases; unmatched bases: 0. The CDR3 covers 14 residues. This CDR3 is CASSLEGATDTQYF. The DNA read from the CDR3 is TGTGCCAGCAGCTTAGAGGGGGCCACAGATACG. The variable domain in full, with the rest retrieved from reference TRBV7-9 and TRBJ2-3, is DTGVSQNPRHKITKRGQNVTFRCDPISEHNRLYWYRQTLGQGPEFLTYFQNEAQLEKSRLLSDRFSAERPKGSFSTLEIQRTEQGDSAMYLCASSLEGATDTQYFGPGTRLTVL.

This clone was picked up many times. The CDR3 is cut off 3 residues early in the read; its end comes from the germline J gene. J is TRBJ2-2 and V is TRBV7-3, with unresolved D. Trimming left V 3 bases short and J 5 bases short, with 4 bases between. The CDR3 is 12 residues long. CDR1 is SGHTA, CDR2 FQGTGA, per germline. The sequenced CDR3 bases are TGTGCCAGCAGCTTGCGGACCGGGGAG. It yields the protein CASSLRTGE. The CDR3 as a whole reads CASSLRTGELFF.

At least ten counts were recorded for this clone. Read coverage stops 3 residues before the CDR3 terminus; the germline J gene supplies the remainder. The gene calls are TRBV20-1 and TRBJ1-2, with D maybe TRBD1 (5 bases). The CDR3 loop spans 13 amino acids. Germline CDR1 reads DFQATT; CDR2 reads SNEGSKA (reference sequence). Trimming took 3 bases from V and 3 from J, leaving 11 bases between them. CDR3: CSASSARDYGYTF. Incomplete CDR3 DNA: TGCAGTGCTAGTTCGGCCAGGGACTATGGC.

Details on this clone: The CDR3 end lies 3 residues beyond the end of the read and is filled in from the germline J gene. This chain uses TRBV6-2 or TRBV6-3 with TRBJ1-5; a possible D gene is TRBD1 (6 bases). This CDR3 comprises 15 residues. With 5 bases removed from V and 2 bases from J, the gap between germline ends came to 13 bases. Germline assignment: CDR1 MNHEY and CDR2 SVGEGT. The CDR3 DNA, read in part, is TGTGCCAGCAGTCCACTGGCAGGGGGCAATCAGCCC. As protein: CASSPLAGGNQP. The full CDR3 sequence reads CASSPLAGGNQPQHF.

This clone has at least ten counts. The CDR3 is cut off 3 residues early in the read; its end comes from the germline J gene. The genes are TRBV20-1 and TRBJ1-1, with D perhaps TRBD1 (5 bases). V was shortened by 3 bases and J by 0 bases, with 17 bases between the two germline ends. CDR1 DFQATT and CDR2 SNEGSKA come from the germline V gene (reference sequence). The CDR3 sequence is 16 residues long. The CDR3 DNA, read in part, is TGCAGTGCTAGTCTTCAGGGAGTTCCCATGAACACTGAA. Encoded protein: CSASLQGVPMNTE. In full, the CDR3 reads CSASLQGVPMNTEAFF.

This clone was seen at least ten times. The read stops 3 residues short of the end of the CDR3; the missing end is completed from the germline J gene. The chain has TRBV20-1 and TRBJ2-7; the match to TRBD2 covers 10 bases. CDR3 size: 14 residues. V lost 0 bases, J lost 5 bases, and 4 bases stayed unmatched. The germline CDR1 and CDR2 sequences are DFQATT and SNEGSKA (reference sequence). The CDR3 reads CSARDPSGSHEQYF. Partial CDR3 DNA: TGCAGTGCTAGAGATCCTAGCGGGAGCCACGAG.

The table lists this clone with many counts. The DNA ends 3 residues before the CDR3 does, and the rest of the CDR3 is filled in from the germline J gene. J is TRBJ2-5 and V is TRBV3-1 (or the pseudogene TRBV3-2); 7 nucleotides match TRBD1. The CDR3 spans 13 residues. V was pared by 9 bases and J by 3 bases, with 7 bases of the junction left unmatched. Germline CDR1 reads LGHDT; CDR2 reads YNNKEL (reference sequence). CDR3 amino acids: CASWGQSEETQYF. The part of the CDR3 DNA that was read is TGTGCCAGTTGGGGACAGTCCGAAGAGACC.

This clone appeared many times. The read stops 3 residues short of the end of the CDR3; the missing end is completed from the germline J gene. V gene TRBV7-2 combines with J gene TRBJ1-2; TRBD1 matches 9 bases. This CDR3 contains 15 residues. Germline trimming cut 5 bases from V and 4 bases from J; bases unmatched to any gene: 8. From germline, CDR1 is SGHTA and CDR2 FQGNSA. The sequenced part of the CDR3 DNA is TGTGCCAGCAGCCCATTACAGGGGGCGGGCTATGGC. Translating gives CASSPLQGAGYG. The complete CDR3 protein is CASSPLQGAGYGYTF.

This clone was seen repeatedly, ten times or more. The read ends 3 residues before the CDR3 terminus; that terminus is restored from the germline J gene. The gene calls are TRBV5-4 and TRBJ1-2; 7 bases agree with TRBD1. Germline V gene data show CDR1 as SGHNT and CDR2 as YYREEE (reference sequence). The CDR3 runs 14 residues. J was trimmed by 2 bases and V by 4 bases; bases with no gene match: 5. The CDR3 DNA, read in part, is TGTGCCAGCAGCACGGGACAGCCGAACTATGGC. It yields the protein CASSTGQPNYG. The CDR3 in full is CASSTGQPNYGYTF.

This clone has ten or more counts. The read is 3 residues too short to cover the CDR3 end, so that end is filled in from the germline J gene. The V and J genes are TRBV29-1 and TRBJ1-3; D not resolved. The CDR3 is 12 amino acids. Germline CDR1 reads SQVTM; CDR2 reads ANQGSEA. The part of the CDR3 DNA that was read is TGCAGTATCCAGGTCTCTGGAAACACC. Translating gives CSIQVSGNT. The complete CDR3 protein is CSIQVSGNTIYF.

This clone has at least ten counts. The read comes to an end 3 residues before the CDR3 does, leaving the germline J gene to fill in the end. V and J are TRBV4-1 and TRBJ1-2; TRBD1 aligns across 7 bases. The CDR3 sequence is 15 residues long. Per germline, CDR1 MGHRA and CDR2 YSYEKL. After removal of 4 bases from V and 2 bases from J, the junction contained 7 bases not matched to a gene. CDR3 protein: CASSPAGTVNYGYTF. The DNA read from the CDR3 is TGCGCCAGCAGCCCAGCCGGGACAGTCAACTATGGC.